This record concerns one TCR beta chain sequence. The V end lost 4 bases, the J end lost 2 bases, and 9 bases lay between the germline ends. The germline V gene encodes CDR1 DFQATT and CDR2 SNEGSKA (reference sequence). The CDR3 runs to 12 residues. TCRdb passed the 5' RACE reads through MiXCR, listing each CDR3 protein once. The sample has 550,000 to 700,000 distinct CDR3 sequences; approximately 21% are singletons. The data originate from a study of identical twins. These data were likewise used in another study, on T cells expressing NK-cell markers. As reported in that work: The study found these clonotypes also leading the CD3+CD56-NKG2C+ fraction in a few donors.

The sequencing sample was made of PBMCs. The sequence came from a woman aged 18 to 35 in good health. This chain uses TRBV20-1 with TRBJ2-7; the D gene is possibly TRBD2 (5 bases). As DNA, the CDR3 is TGCAGTGCTAACGGGGTTACCTACGAGCAGTACTTC. As protein: CSANGVTYEQYF.